This T cell receptor (beta chain) was profiled in a study of T-cell reconstitution after alpha-beta-depleted transplantation in children. Study-level findings and limits: Alpha-beta T cells present about two months after transplant were reported to originate from several hundred expanded graft clones. Several patients had high TCRbeta diversity at day 60; it came from surviving recipient T cells and thymic progenitors. Newly produced T cells mostly provided counts and TCRbeta diversity after one year, as hyperexpanded clones declined.

In germline, CDR1 is LGHDT, CDR2 YNNKEL (reference sequence). The CDR3 totals 12 residues. V lost 3 bases, J lost 7 bases, and 9 bases lay in between. This clonotype has at least ten counts. Its antigen is currently unknown. Unique molecular identifiers tagged the TCRbeta library. TCRdb used MiXCR to reprocess the PCR reads, holding one entry per CDR3 protein. The sample records about 260,000 distinct CDR3 sequences, 11% being singletons. The receptor was isolated from a male patient aged 2 to 9 who had a stem cell transplant for chronic granulomatous disease, so the T cells may come from the graft donor. This chain links TRBV3-1 with TRBJ1-2, with D unclear. The sequencing here drew on peripheral blood, taken 180 days after TCRalphabeta/CD19-depleted stem cell transplant. The CDR3 DNA is TGTGCCAGCAGCCAGCTAGGTGGTGGCTACACCTTC. It translates to CASSQLGGGYTF.